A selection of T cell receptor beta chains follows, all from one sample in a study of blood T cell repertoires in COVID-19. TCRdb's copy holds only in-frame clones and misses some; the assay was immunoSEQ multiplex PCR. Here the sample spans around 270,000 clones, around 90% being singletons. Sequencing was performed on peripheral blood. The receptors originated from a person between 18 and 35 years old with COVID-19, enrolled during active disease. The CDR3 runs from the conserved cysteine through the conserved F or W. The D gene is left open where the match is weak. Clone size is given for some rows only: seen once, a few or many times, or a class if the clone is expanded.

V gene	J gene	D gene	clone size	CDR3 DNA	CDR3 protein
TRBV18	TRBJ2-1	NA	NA	TGTGCCAGCTCACCACCGTCAGTAAATGAGCAGTTCTTC	CASSPPSVNEQFF
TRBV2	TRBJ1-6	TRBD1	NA	TGTGCCAGCGGGGGGACAGAAAGCTCCTATAATTCACCCCTCCACTTT	CASGGTESSYNSPLHF
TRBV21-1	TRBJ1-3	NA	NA	TGTGCCAGCAACTTAAGGACAGGGGGTAGGAACACCATATATTTT	CASNLRTGGRNTIYF
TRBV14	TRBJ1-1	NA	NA	TGTGCCAGCAGCCCGCCAGGGTTAATGAACACTGAAGCTTTCTTT	CASSPPGLMNTEAFF
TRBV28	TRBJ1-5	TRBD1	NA	TGTGCCAGCAGAGGGGACAGGAACAATCAGCCCCAGCATTTT	CASRGDRNNQPQHF
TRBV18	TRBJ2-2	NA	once	TGTGCCAGCTCGCGGGGAGGATCGGGCACCGGGGAGCTGTTTTTT	CASSRGGSGTGELFF
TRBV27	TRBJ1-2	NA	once	TGTGCCAGCAGTCCGGGTTTTAACTATGGCTACACCTTC	CASSPGFNYGYTF
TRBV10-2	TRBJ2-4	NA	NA	TGCGCCAGCAGTGCCCAGGCCAAAAACATTCAGTACTTC	CASSAQAKNIQYF
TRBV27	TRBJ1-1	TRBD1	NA	TGTGCCAGCAGTTTATGGGGGACAGGGCGCACTGAAGCTTTCTTT	CASSLWGTGRTEAFF
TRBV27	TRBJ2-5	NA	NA	TGTGCCAGCAGTACAGAGACAGACCACCAAGAGACCCAGTACTTC	CASSTETDHQETQYF
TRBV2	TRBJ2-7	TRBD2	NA	TGTGCCAGCAGTGCCGGGGGGGGGCACGTAGAGCAGTACTTC	CASSAGGGHVEQYF
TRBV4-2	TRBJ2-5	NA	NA	TGTGCCAGCAGCCAAGATTGGGCCAGTCAAGAGACCCAGTACTTC	CASSQDWASQETQYF
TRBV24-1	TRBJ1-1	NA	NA	TGTGCCACCAGTGACCAGGACACGACTGAAGCTTTCTTT	CATSDQDTTEAFF
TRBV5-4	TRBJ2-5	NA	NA	TGTGCCAGCAGCTCGCGCGGGGCACAAGAGACCCAGTACTTC	CASSSRGAQETQYF
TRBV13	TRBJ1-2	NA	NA	TGTGCCAGCAGCCCCCGAGTAGCTACTAACTATGGCTACACCTTC	CASSPRVATNYGYTF
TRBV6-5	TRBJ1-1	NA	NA	TGTGCCAGCAGTTACTCGGTCTTGGGGGGGAACACTGAAGCTTTCTTT	CASSYSVLGGNTEAFF
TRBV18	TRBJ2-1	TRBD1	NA	TGTGCCAGCTCCAGCCGGGACAGGACCCAGTTCTTC	CASSSRDRTQFF
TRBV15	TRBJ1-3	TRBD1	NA	TGTGCCACCAGCAGGGCCGCTGGGACAGCCAAGGGGGGAAACACCATATATTTT	CATSRAAGTAKGGNTIYF
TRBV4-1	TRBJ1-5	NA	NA	TGCGCCAGCAGCGAGGTGGGGGCACACTTCCCCTCGAGCAATCAGCCCCAGCATTTT	CASSEVGAHFPSSNQPQHF
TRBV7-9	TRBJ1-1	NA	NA	TGTGCCAGCAGCTTATTAGGGGACACTGAAGCTTTCTTT	CASSLLGDTEAFF
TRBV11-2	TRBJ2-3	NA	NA	TGTGCCAGCAGCTTAGTATGGGGGGATACAGATACGCAGTATTTT	CASSLVWGDTDTQYF
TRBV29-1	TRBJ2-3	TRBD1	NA	TGCAGCGTTGCGAAGGGACAGGACACAGATACGCAGTATTTT	CSVAKGQDTDTQYF
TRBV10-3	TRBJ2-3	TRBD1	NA	TGTGCCATCAGTGAGTCGGGACAGGGTTCAGATACGCAGTATTTT	CAISESGQGSDTQYF
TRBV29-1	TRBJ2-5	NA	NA	TGCAGCGTTGTTCGAGGGCAAGAGACCCAGTACTTC	CSVVRGQETQYF
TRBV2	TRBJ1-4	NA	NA	TGTGCCAGCAGAGCAGTGGACAGCCTTAATGAAAAACTGTTTTTT	CASRAVDSLNEKLFF
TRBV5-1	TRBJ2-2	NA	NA	TGCGCCAGCAGGCAGGGGATTGGGAGTCCCGGGGAGCTGTTTTTT	CASRQGIGSPGELFF
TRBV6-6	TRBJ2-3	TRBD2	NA	TGTGCCAGCAGTTACGAAGCGGGAGTCACTGATACGCAGTATTTT	CASSYEAGVTDTQYF
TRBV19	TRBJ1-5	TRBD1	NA	TGTGCCAGTGATGCCGACAGGGGGCGCAGACAGCCCCAGCATTTT	CASDADRGRRQPQHF
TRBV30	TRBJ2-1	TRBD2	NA	TGTGCCTGGAGTAGCGGGAGGGGGAATGAGCAGTTCTTC	CAWSSGRGNEQFF
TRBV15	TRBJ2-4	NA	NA	TGTGCTACCAGCAGAGATGGCGGCAAAAACATTCAGTACTTC	CATSRDGGKNIQYF
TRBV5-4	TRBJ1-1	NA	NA	TGTGCCAGCAGCTCGGGAGGGTACACTGAAGCTTTCTTT	CASSSGGYTEAFF
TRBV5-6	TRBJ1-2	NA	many	TGTGCCAGCAGCTTGGCGGGGCGCGGGGTCTATGGCTACACCTTC	CASSLAGRGVYGYTF
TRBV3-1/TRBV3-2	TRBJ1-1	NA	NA	TGTGCCAGCAGCCTTGGGGGGGACACTGAAGCTTTCTTT	CASSLGGDTEAFF
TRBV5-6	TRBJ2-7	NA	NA	TGTGCCAGCAGCTCAGACTACTCCTACGAGCAGTACTTC	CASSSDYSYEQYF
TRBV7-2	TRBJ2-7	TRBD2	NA	TGTGCCAGCAGTCCCATAGCGGGAGGGCCCTACGAGCAGTACTTC	CASSPIAGGPYEQYF
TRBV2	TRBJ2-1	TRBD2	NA	TGTGCCAGCAGTGAAATCGGGGGGGCAACCTACAATGAGCAGTTCTTC	CASSEIGGATYNEQFF
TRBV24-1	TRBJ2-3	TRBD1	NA	TGTGCCACCAGTGGAGACAGGGCGGGTACAGATACGCAGTATTTT	CATSGDRAGTDTQYF
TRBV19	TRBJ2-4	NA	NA	TGTGCCAGTAGTATACTAGAGGTTCAGTACTTC	CASSILEVQYF
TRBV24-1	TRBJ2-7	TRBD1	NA	TGTGCCACCAGTGAGGGACAGGGACCCTACGAGCAGTACTTC	CATSEGQGPYEQYF
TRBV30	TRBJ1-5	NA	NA	TGTGCCTGGAGTGGGACAGCGTTCAATCAGCCCCAGCATTTT	CAWSGTAFNQPQHF
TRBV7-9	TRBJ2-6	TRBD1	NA	TGTGCCAGCAGCGTACCCCCGGGACAGGGATCTTCTGGGGCCAACGTCCTGACTTTC	CASSVPPGQGSSGANVLTF
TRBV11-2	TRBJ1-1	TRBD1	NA	TGTGCCAGCAGTTCCTACAGGGGACATAAAGGCACTGAAGCTTTCTTT	CASSSYRGHKGTEAFF
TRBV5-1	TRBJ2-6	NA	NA	TGCGCCAGCAGCTTAGCGGGTGGCTCTGGGGCCAACGTCCTGACTTTC	CASSLAGGSGANVLTF
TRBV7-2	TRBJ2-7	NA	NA	TGTGCCAGCAGCTTGCCTCCGGGATTGAGTCCCTACGAGCAGTACTTC	CASSLPPGLSPYEQYF